The subject of this entry is one T cell receptor (beta chain). The clone's antigen remains unknown. One base away there is no much larger clone; base qualities are not given. TCR CDR3 regions were amplified from genomic DNA by multiplex PCR using the deep immunoSEQ assay. Extracted genomic DNA from each cell subset was distributed evenly across all wells of several immunoSEQ 96-well plates, and each plate was treated as a replicate. For unsorted PBMC, about 300 ng genomic DNA, equal to approximately 30,000 T cell genomes, was loaded into each replicate PCR. Ten immunoSEQ deep assay plates were used to sequence the unsorted PBMC genomic DNA. Purified libraries were quantified with a Qubit 3.0 fluorometer, sized on a Bioanalyzer 2100, and re-quantified with the KAPA Library Quantification kit. A separate single-read 150-cycle Illumina NextSeq 550 flow cell was used to sequence each immunoSEQ 96-well plate. The study's processing was this. The immunoSEQ output contained only junctional sequences without quality scores, so filtering could not match that applied to full-length reads. Sequences were annotated with PyIR, a Python wrapper for IgBLAST v1.9, and V/J genes and CDR3 were assigned using IMGT germline references. Any read was removed if the V/J assignment was weak (E-value above 1e-6), the CDR3 was missing, or the read contained stop codons, out-of-frame junctions, or ambiguous translated residues. A V3J clonotype was defined by an identical inferred V gene, J gene, and CDR3 amino acid sequence. To compute the percentage overlap between repertoires, the number of shared unique clonotypes was divided by the size of the smaller repertoire. RTK rarefaction, the Chao1 estimator, and Recon v2.1 estimates of unobserved clonotypes were used to assess repertoire richness. What TCRdb holds here is the immuneACCESS table cut down to in-frame rearrangements. Part of the clones is not present; checked against another copy, under half of the missing clones reflect an unresolved V gene, and the others are unexplained. V, J and clone size are those of that table, while D and trimming were read from the DNA. Across this sample there are under 600,000 clones, with almost 80% seen only once. Approximately 12% of the sample belongs to the ten largest clones.

The CDR3 has 12 amino acids, counting the end cysteine and phenylalanine. Left in the record is the CDR3 DNA by itself, 36 bases read in frame from the first base. The germline V gene specifies SQVTM as CDR1 and ANQGSEA as CDR2. The junction shows trimming of 7 bases on V and 4 bases on J, plus 13 bases between the germline ends. The entry originates in a study of shared clonotypes between healthy human individuals (dated by TCRdb to about 2020). With regard to the full study: A couple of women and a few men aged 18 to 49 years were included in the cohort. Blood TCR repertoires of about five healthy adults were deeply sequenced to estimate repertoire size and the extent of clonotype sharing between individuals. To increase sequencing depth and limit assay-specific biases, different laboratories used diverse techniques to prepare libraries and sequence TCR repertoires. Leukapheresis yielded between about 0.9 and 10 billion PBMCs per donor. The paper as a whole reports these results and caveats: Pairwise subsampling indicated that sequencing depth was expected to affect the degree of clonotype sharing among donors. The small number of donors limited the genetic and exposure-history diversity represented. Only blood was sampled, and tissue TCR repertoires likely differ from those in blood.

Healthy HIV-negative adults with no recently reported acute infections or vaccinations were included as donors. All donors were Caucasian adults living in Nashville, Tennessee, USA. For unsorted samples, roughly 86 million PBMCs were counted and genomic DNA was extracted with the QIAamp DNA Blood Mini kit. Blood was collected by leukapheresis, and PBMCs were isolated by Ficoll-Histopaque density gradient centrifugation and then cryopreserved in liquid nitrogen vapor phase. The chain uses TRBV29-1 and TRBJ1-1, with a weak D call of TRBD1 (6 bases match). The receptor's source is a woman aged 40 to 50 in good health. Some clones in this sample may be carry-over from other donors' samples. Input material: PBMCs. The nucleotides read TGCAGCGACCAACAGGGCGTCACTGAAGCTTTCTTT. Its product reads: CSDQQGVTEAFF.